The clone carrying this T cell receptor beta chain was seen a handful of times. Its antigen is currently unknown. V lost 0 bases and J lost 4; bases outside the gene matches: 4. CDR3 length equals 16 residues. In germline, CDR1 is LGHNA, CDR2 YNFKEQ. The sample originates from a study of early T cells in non-severe SARS-CoV-2 infection. The wider study: Chains were not paired, and sequencing was done on bulk RNA from unsorted whole blood. Study outcomes and limitations: Database matching using VDJdb favored anti-spike CD8 responses, with private and CD4 specificities left missing.

Researchers attached unique molecular identifiers to individual cDNA molecules. TCRdb re-called the 5' RACE reads through MiXCR, storing one row per CDR3 protein. The sample includes about 25,000 distinct CDR3 sequences, approximately 5.1% of them seen just once. The chain combines TRBV4-2 with TRBJ1-1, with TRBD1 matching over 11 bases. Material: whole blood. The clonotype comes from an adult who was a healthcare worker with PCR-confirmed SARS-CoV-2 infection or an uninfected control (not recorded which). CDR3 amino acids: CASSQDPGTGGTEAFF. The CDR3 DNA reads TGTGCCAGCAGCCAAGATCCCGGGACAGGGGGCACTGAAGCTTTCTTT.